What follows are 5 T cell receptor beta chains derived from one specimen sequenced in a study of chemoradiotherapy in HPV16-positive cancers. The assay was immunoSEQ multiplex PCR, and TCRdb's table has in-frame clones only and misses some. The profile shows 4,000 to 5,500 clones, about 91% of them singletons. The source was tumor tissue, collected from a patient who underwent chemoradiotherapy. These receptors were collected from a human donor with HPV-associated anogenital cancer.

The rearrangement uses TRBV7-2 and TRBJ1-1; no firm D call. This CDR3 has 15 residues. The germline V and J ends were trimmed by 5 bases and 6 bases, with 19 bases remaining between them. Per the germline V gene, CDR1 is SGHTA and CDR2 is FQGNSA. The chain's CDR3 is CASSPNGRGRAEAFF. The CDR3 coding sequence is TGTGCCAGCAGCCCCAACGGGCGGGGAAGGGCTGAAGCTTTCTTT.

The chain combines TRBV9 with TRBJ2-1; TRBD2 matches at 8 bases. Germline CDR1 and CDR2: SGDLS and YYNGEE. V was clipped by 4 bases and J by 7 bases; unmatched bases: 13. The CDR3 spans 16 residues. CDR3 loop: CASSLSGRGLANEQFF. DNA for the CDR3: TGTGCCAGCAGCCTCAGCGGGAGAGGGTTGGCGAATGAGCAGTTCTTC.

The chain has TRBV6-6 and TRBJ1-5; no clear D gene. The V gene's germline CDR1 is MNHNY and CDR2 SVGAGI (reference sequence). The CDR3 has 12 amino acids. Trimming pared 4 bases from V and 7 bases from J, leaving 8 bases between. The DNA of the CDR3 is TGTGCCAGCAGTTTTCCTAGGCAGCCCCAGCATTTT. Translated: CASSFPRQPQHF.

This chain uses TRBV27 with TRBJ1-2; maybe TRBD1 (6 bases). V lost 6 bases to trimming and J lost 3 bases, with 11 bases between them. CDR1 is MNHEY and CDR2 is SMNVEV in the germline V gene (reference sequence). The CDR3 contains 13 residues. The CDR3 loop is CASSSYRDYGYTF. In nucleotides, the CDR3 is TGTGCCAGCAGCTCATACAGGGACTATGGCTACACCTTC.

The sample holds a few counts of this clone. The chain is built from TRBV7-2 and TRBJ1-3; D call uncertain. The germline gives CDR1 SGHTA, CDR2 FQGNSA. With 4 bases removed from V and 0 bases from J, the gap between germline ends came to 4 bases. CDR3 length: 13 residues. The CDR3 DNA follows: TGTGCCAGCAGCTATTCCTCTGGAAACACCATATATTTT. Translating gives CASSYSSGNTIYF. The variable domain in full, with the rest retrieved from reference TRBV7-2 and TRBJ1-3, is GAGVSQSPSNKVTEKGKDVELRCDPISGHTALYWYRQSLGQGLEFLIYFQGNSAPDKSGLPSDRFSAERTGGSVSTLTIQRTQQEDSAVYLCASSYSSGNTIYFGEGSWLTVV.